This T cell receptor (beta chain) appears in the sequencing data of a study of cytomegalovirus exposure and HLA in healthy donors. CDR3 length: 13 residues. Germline CDR1 is MRHNA and CDR2 is SNTAGT. V was clipped by 4 bases and J by 7 bases; unmatched bases: 6. Study outcomes and limitations: When presence/absence was analysed, sequencing depth was taken to be roughly uniform across donors. Most CMV-associated TCR beta chains appeared HLA-restricted in a later analysis. Reportedly, a later analysis found an Asian-associated ancestry cluster had fewer N-insertions than the approximately 670-donor mean.

Primers for the PCR totalled 60 Vbeta and 13 Jbeta. In the authors' workflow: Around 10 million of the approximately 80 million unique TCR beta chains counted in a later analysis were shared. Sequenced by immunoSEQ multiplex PCR; TCRdb stores in-frame clones only, minus some. The V and J calls and clone size come from that table; D and trimming were worked out from the DNA. In the table there are about 79,000 clones, 70% to 80% of which are singletons. A word on this clone: Its antigen is unknown.

This clonotype originated in a man aged 55 to 70 in good health and CMV-seronegative. The sequenced material came from PBMCs. This chain joins TRBV6-4 and TRBJ1-1; the match to TRBD1 covers 7 bases. The CDR3 sequence is CASSADRDSEAFF. Written as DNA, the CDR3 is TGTGCCAGCAGTGCCGACCGGGACAGTGAAGCTTTCTTT.